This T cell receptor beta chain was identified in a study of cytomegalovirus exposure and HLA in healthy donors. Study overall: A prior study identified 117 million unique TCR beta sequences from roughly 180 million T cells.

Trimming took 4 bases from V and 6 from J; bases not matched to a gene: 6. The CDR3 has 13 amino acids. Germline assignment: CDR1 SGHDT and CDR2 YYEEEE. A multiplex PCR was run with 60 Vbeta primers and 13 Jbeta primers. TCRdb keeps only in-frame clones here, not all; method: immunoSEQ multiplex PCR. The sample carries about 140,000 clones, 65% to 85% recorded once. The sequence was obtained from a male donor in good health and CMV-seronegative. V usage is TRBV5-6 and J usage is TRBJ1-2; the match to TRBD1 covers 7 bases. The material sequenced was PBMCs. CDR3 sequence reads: CASSPGTGDGYTF. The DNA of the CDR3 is TGTGCCAGCAGCCCAGGCACAGGGGATGGCTACACCTTC. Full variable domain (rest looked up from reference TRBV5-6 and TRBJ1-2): DAGVTQSPTHLIKTRGQQVTLRCSPKSGHDTVSWYQQALGQGPQFIFQYYEEEERQRGNFPDRFSGHQFPNYSSELNVNALLLGDSALYLCASSPGTGDGYTFGSGTRLTVV.